This T cell receptor (beta chain) was obtained from a study of monozygotic twins with inflammatory bowel disease. General study results and limits: Added variability in patient repertoires may stem from differing immunosuppressive treatments.

As concerns this clonotype: Antigen unknown.

With the 5' RACE reads reprocessed, TCRdb shows one record per CDR3 protein and no DNA. Recorded for this sample: more than 350,000 distinct CDR3 sequences. The CDR3 totals 14 residues. The germline CDR1 and CDR2 sequences are KGHDR and SFDVKD. The origin of this receptor is a human donor with ulcerative colitis or Crohn's disease, or a healthy co-twin of an affected twin (not recorded which). Source material: blood. The rearrangement links TRBV24-1 to TRBJ2-1; lacking DNA, the TRBD2 call made by TCRdb goes unchecked. The CDR3 loop is CATRLGTSGDEQFF.